Below, 30 T cell receptor beta chains from the same sample are listed, as sequenced in a study of beta chain features in type 1 diabetes. Since all of the isolated RNA was reverse transcribed, expressed TCRB transcripts were what got sequenced. Assay used: immunoSEQ multiplex PCR; TCRdb lists only in-frame clones, some missing. The table has over 100,000 clones, approximately 39% seen once. Sequenced: stem cell memory CD4+ T cells from blood. Receptors originate from a woman aged 18-29 years in good health.

This clone was observed once. The rearrangement joins TRBV9 to TRBJ1-3; a weak D match, TRBD1 (5 bases). The germline CDR1 and CDR2 sequences are SGDLS and YYNGEE. This CDR3 region has 15 residues. Trimming removed 2 bases at V and 4 bases at J, with 13 bases between. The CDR3 region is CASSVRGGDGNTIYF. In DNA form, the CDR3 reads TGTGCCAGCAGCGTTAGGGGAGGGGACGGAAACACCATATATTTT.

The chain combines TRBV30 with TRBJ2-7, with TRBD2 identical over 7 bases. The CDR3 runs 14 residues. V lost 5 bases to trimming and J lost 0 bases; unmatched junction nucleotides: 7. Germline lookup yields CDR1 GTSNPN and CDR2 SVGIG (reference sequence). DNA for the CDR3: TGTGCCTGGGGGAAGCGGGGTCCCTCCTACGAGCAGTACTTC. Residues: CAWGKRGPSYEQYF.

The chain recombines TRBV9 with TRBJ1-5; 8 bases match TRBD1. There are 14 residues in the CDR3. V lost 0 bases to trimming and J lost 6 bases; unmatched junction nucleotides: 2. The germline CDR1 and CDR2 sequences are SGDLS and YYNGEE. The CDR3 DNA sequence: TGTGCCAGCAGCGTAGGGACAGGGAGTCAGCCCCAGCATTTT. This codes for CASSVGTGSQPQHF. Full variable domain (rest looked up from reference TRBV9 and TRBJ1-5): DSGVTQTPKHLITATGQRVTLRCSPRSGDLSVYWYQQSLDQGLQFLIQYYNGEERAKGNILERFSAQQFPDLHSELNLSSLELGDSALYFCASSVGTGSQPQHFGDGTRLSIL.

This chain uses TRBV2 with TRBJ1-1; 8 nucleotides line up with TRBD1. The ends lost 10 bases at V and 7 bases at J; junction bases unmatched: 5. The CDR3 runs 11 residues. The germline gives CDR1 SNHLY, CDR2 FYNNEI. CDR3 protein: CATPGQGEAFF. CDR3 coding DNA: TGTGCCACCCCTGGACAGGGTGAAGCTTTCTTT.

The rearrangement links TRBV4-3 to TRBJ2-5; D not resolved. Trimming stripped 2 bases from V and 5 bases from J, with 15 bases between. The length of the CDR3 is 15 residues. CDR1 is LGHNA, CDR2 YSLEER, per germline. The CDR3 region is CASSQPRLFWETQYF. The CDR3 nucleotides are TGCGCCAGCAGCCAACCGCGACTCTTTTGGGAGACCCAGTACTTC.

About this clone: The sample carries other DNA sequences with the same CDR3. The chain has TRBV5-4 and TRBJ1-1, with D perhaps matching TRBD1 (6 bases). V gave up 8 bases and J gave up 11 bases, with 22 bases separating them. The V gene's germline CDR1 is SGHNT and CDR2 YYREEE (reference sequence). The CDR3 length is 13 residues. Here the CDR3 DNA reads TGTGCCAGTAGCCAAAACAGGGCCCCGGGGGCTTTCTTT. It codes for CASSQNRAPGAFF.

The CDR3 nucleotides are TGTGCCAGCAGCTTATTTGGACAGACCTACGAGCAGTACTTC. Translated, it gives CASSLFGQTYEQYF. The chain carries TRBV11-2 and TRBJ2-7; D is perhaps TRBD1 (6 bases). V lost 2 bases, J lost 2 bases, and 10 bases lay in between. The germline CDR1 and CDR2 sequences are SGHAT and FQNNGV. This CDR3 is built from 14 residues.

This clone was counted between two and nine times. This chain links TRBV7-9 with TRBJ1-3; TRBD1 matches at 12 bases. Germline CDR1 is SEHNR and CDR2 is FQNEAQ (reference sequence). This CDR3 has 17 residues. V shed 5 bases, J shed 4 bases, and the junction held 9 bases outside the gene matches. The CDR3 spells CASSPGTGGSKGNTIYF. The CDR3 nucleotides are TGTGCCAGCAGCCCCGGGACAGGGGGCTCGAAGGGAAACACCATATATTTT.

This clone showed up just a few times. The chain recombines TRBV7-2 with TRBJ2-1, with 10 bases matching TRBD2. The V gene's germline CDR1 is SGHTA and CDR2 FQGNSA. The J segment lost 4 bases and the V segment lost 2 bases, leaving 8 bases of the junction unmatched. The CDR3 has 17 residues. The CDR3, as DNA: TGTGCCAGCAGCTTAACTACGACTAGCGGGTTATACAATGAGCAGTTCTTC. It yields the protein CASSLTTTSGLYNEQFF.

This sequence joins TRBV11-2 and TRBJ2-7; TRBD1 agrees at 8 bases. The CDR3 contains 16 residues. The trim removed 4 bases at V and 4 bases at J, leaving 12 bases unmatched. CDR1 is SGHAT, CDR2 FQNNGV, per germline. This CDR3 reads CASSSIRTGKRYEQYF. Here the CDR3 DNA reads TGTGCCAGCAGCTCGATAAGGACAGGGAAAAGGTACGAGCAGTACTTC.

This sequence joins TRBV7-2 and TRBJ2-2, with D unresolved. The germline V gene has CDR1 SGHTA and CDR2 FQGNSA. The CDR3 covers 12 residues. V gave up 5 bases and J gave up 9 bases, with 10 bases separating them. Here the CDR3 DNA reads TGTGCCAGCAGCATTCAGAAGTGGGAGCTGTTTTTT. This gives the protein CASSIQKWELFF.

The chain employs TRBV5-1 and TRBJ1-2; tentatively, D is TRBD1 (6 bases). CDR3 length: 17 amino acids. CDR1 SGHRS and CDR2 YFSETQ come from the germline V gene. Deletions cut 4 bases from V and 0 bases from J, with 19 bases between. CDR3: CASSPGQVQLSNYGYTF. CDR3 nucleotide sequence: TGCGCCAGCAGCCCGGGACAAGTTCAACTATCTAACTATGGCTACACCTTC.

This clone has just a few counts. The J gene is TRBJ1-2, the V gene TRBV4-3; D is possibly TRBD1 (6 bases). V shed 1 base and J shed 7 bases, with 16 bases lying between them. Germline CDR1 reads LGHNA; CDR2 reads YSLEER. The CDR3 extends over 15 amino acids. This CDR3 is CASSQVLSRDTGYTF. CDR3 nucleotides: TGCGCCAGCAGCCAAGTTTTATCCCGGGACACTGGCTACACCTTC.

This clone was picked up a small number of times. The rearrangement links TRBV7-2 to TRBJ2-5; 7 positions agree with TRBD1. The germline CDR1 and CDR2 sequences are SGHTA and FQGNSA. The CDR3 covers 13 residues. The ends lost 3 bases at V and 6 bases at J; junction bases unmatched: 4. As DNA, the CDR3 is TGTGCCAGCAGCTTCGACAGGGTCCAGACCCAGTACTTC. Residues: CASSFDRVQTQYF.

J is TRBJ1-5 and V is TRBV7-2; 9 positions match TRBD1. The CDR3 extends over 15 amino acids. CDR1 SGHTA and CDR2 FQGNSA come from the germline V gene. Unmatched junction bases numbered 6, after V lost 5 bases and J lost 4 bases. CDR3: CASSRTGTGNQPQHF. CDR3 sequence (DNA): TGTGCCAGCAGCCGTACCGGGACAGGGAATCAGCCCCAGCATTTT.

The gene calls are TRBV2 and TRBJ1-5; D unresolved. Germline V gene lookup returns CDR1 SNHLY and CDR2 FYNNEI. Trimming took off 3 bases at V and 11 bases at J, with 11 bases between the two ends. The CDR3 length is 12 residues. The CDR3 here is CASSEQARTQHF. CDR3 DNA sequence: TGTGCCAGCAGTGAGCAGGCCCGGACCCAGCATTTT.

The CDR3 protein is CASSQDSSSLYEQYF. Here the CDR3 DNA reads TGCGCCAGCAGCCAAGATAGTAGCAGTTTGTACGAGCAGTACTTC. This chain connects TRBV4-1 to TRBJ2-7; D is undetermined. Germline V gene sequence: CDR1 MGHRA, CDR2 YSYEKL. This CDR3 comprises 15 residues. With 0 bases removed from V and 4 bases from J, the gap between germline ends came to 13 bases.

V is TRBV5-4 and J is TRBJ2-7; TRBD1 agrees at 8 bases. With 0 bases clipped from V and 4 bases from J, the junction kept 3 bases outside the gene matches. This CDR3 is built from 14 residues. Per germline, CDR1 SGHNT and CDR2 YYREEE (reference sequence). CDR3 sequence (DNA): TGTGCCAGCAGCTTGGACAGGGGGTCTTACGAGCAGTACTTC. Its protein product is CASSLDRGSYEQYF.

The chain employs TRBV11-2 and TRBJ2-7, with 7 bases aligning to TRBD1. CDR1 is SGHAT and CDR2 is FQNNGV in the germline V gene. The CDR3 extends over 16 amino acids. Trimming cost V 2 bases and J 4 bases; bases outside gene matches: 11. DNA of the CDR3: TGTGCCAGCAGCTTAAGGTCTGTACAGGGGTGGTACGAGCAGTACTTC. This translates into CASSLRSVQGWYEQYF.

The V and J genes are TRBV7-9 and TRBJ2-2; 11 bases fit TRBD2. In germline, CDR1 is SEHNR, CDR2 FQNEAQ (reference sequence). CDR3 length equals 17 residues. Unmatched junction bases numbered 11, after V lost 5 bases and J lost 6 bases. The CDR3 loop is CASSPSLLAGVPGELFF. CDR3 DNA sequence: TGTGCCAGCAGCCCTTCTCTACTAGCGGGAGTGCCCGGGGAGCTGTTTTTT.

The rearrangement links TRBV7-2 to TRBJ2-7; TRBD2 agrees at 8 bases. The CDR3 extends over 13 amino acids. The ends lost 5 bases at V and 4 bases at J; junction bases unmatched: 4. CDR1 is SGHTA, CDR2 FQGNSA, per germline. The CDR3 spells CASSRLAPYEQYF. DNA of the CDR3: TGTGCCAGCAGCCGACTAGCGCCTTACGAGCAGTACTTC.

The CDR3 here is CASSPGTGGSNQPQHF. DNA of the CDR3: TGCGCCAGCAGCCCAGGGACAGGGGGTAGCAATCAGCCCCAGCATTTT. The V and J genes are TRBV5-1 and TRBJ1-5; the match to TRBD1 covers 11 bases. The junction had 3 bases not matched to a gene; V was cut back by 4 bases and J by 0 bases. This CDR3 comprises 16 residues. Germline V gives CDR1 SGHRS, CDR2 YFSETQ.

V usage is TRBV5-1 and J usage is TRBJ1-2; TRBD1 is a possible D gene (6 bases). V shed 4 bases and J shed 8 bases, with 12 bases lying between them. Germline V lookup: CDR1 SGHRS, CDR2 YFSETQ. This CDR3 is 12 amino acids long. CDR3 sequence reads: CASSGGQSGYTF. CDR3 bases: TGCGCCAGCAGCGGAGGACAGAGCGGCTACACCTTC. Complete variable domain (other parts from reference TRBV5-1 and TRBJ1-2): KAGVTQTPRYLIKTRGQQVTLSCSPISGHRSVSWYQQTPGQGLQFLFEYFSETQRNKGNFPGRFSGRQFSNSRSEMNVSTLELGDSALYLCASSGGQSGYTFGSGTRLTVV.

The table lists this clone with a count of one. The V gene is TRBV4-2, the J gene TRBJ2-6; D unresolved. The CDR3 totals 12 residues. Germline CDR1 is LGHNA and CDR2 is YNFKEQ. Trimming took off 4 bases at V and 7 bases at J, with 5 bases between the two ends. The CDR3, as DNA: TGTGCCAGCAGCCCTTTAGCCAACGTCCTGACTTTC. Protein product: CASSPLANVLTF.

The chain uses TRBV7-3 and TRBJ1-1; D gene uncertain. CDR1 SGHTA and CDR2 FQGTGA come from the germline V gene. The V gene lost 5 bases and the J gene lost 1 base, with 11 bases spanning the gap. This CDR3 contains 14 residues. CDR3 coding DNA: TGTGCCAGCAGCCTGGGTGACAAGAACACTGAAGCTTTCTTT. This gives the protein CASSLGDKNTEAFF.

The chain combines TRBV18 with TRBJ1-2, with D hard to call. The ends were cut back, 5 bases at V and 5 bases at J, with 18 bases in the middle. CDR3 length: 15 residues. In germline, CDR1 is KGHSH, CDR2 LQKENI. The CDR3 sequence is CASSDLLRFFYGYTF. The CDR3, as DNA: TGTGCCAGCTCAGACCTACTAAGGTTTTTTTATGGCTACACCTTC.

The chain employs TRBV4-2 and TRBJ2-2; TRBD2 matches 12 bases. The CDR3 totals 18 residues. The ends lost 3 bases at V and 5 bases at J; junction bases unmatched: 10. Germline CDR1 and CDR2: LGHNA and YNFKEQ. CDR3 bases: TGTGCCAGCAGCCAGGGTGCGAGGACTAGCGGGATAACCGGGGAGCTGTTTTTT. Encoded protein: CASSQGARTSGITGELFF.

The sample holds a few counts of this clone. The chain joins TRBV6-5 to TRBJ1-2; weak D call: TRBD1 (5 bases). CDR3 size: 13 residues. Per the germline V gene, CDR1 is MNHEY and CDR2 is SVGAGI. Trimming left V 6 bases short and J 4 bases short, with 12 bases between. DNA of the CDR3: TGTGCCAGCAGCCAGACAGCAATCTATGGCTACACCTTC. Translation gives CASSQTAIYGYTF.

The chain joins TRBV28 to TRBJ2-1; D unclear. CDR3 length: 15 residues. Trimming removed 3 bases at V and 8 bases at J, with 17 bases between. Per germline, CDR1 MDHEN and CDR2 SYDVKM. CDR3 sequence reads: CASSFILASGYEQFF. Written as DNA, the CDR3 is TGTGCCAGCAGTTTTATATTAGCAAGTGGGTATGAGCAGTTCTTC. The complete variable domain, with remaining parts taken from reference TRBV28 and TRBJ2-1, reads DVKVTQSSRYLVKRTGEKVFLECVQDMDHENMFWYRQDPGLGLRLIYFSYDVKMKEKGDIPEGYSVSREKKERFSLILESASTNQTSMYLCASSFILASGYEQFFGPGTRLTVL.

The chain combines TRBV9 with TRBJ2-5; 14 nucleotides align to TRBD2. The CDR3 runs 17 residues. V was clipped by 2 bases and J by 1 base; unmatched bases: 4. CDR1 and CDR2 (germline): SGDLS, YYNGEE. CDR3 in DNA: TGTGCCAGCAGCGTCGGACTAGCGGGAGGAGCCCAAGAGACCCAGTACTTC. It is translated as CASSVGLAGGAQETQYF. Supplemented by reference TRBV9 and TRBJ2-5, the full variable domain reads DSGVTQTPKHLITATGQRVTLRCSPRSGDLSVYWYQQSLDQGLQFLIQYYNGEERAKGNILERFSAQQFPDLHSELNLSSLELGDSALYFCASSVGLAGGAQETQYFGPGTRLLVL.